The 22 T cell receptor beta chains below were found in one sample sequenced in a study of CD8 T cells in Susac syndrome. With random hexamers, about 0.45 to 1 ug RNA was reverse transcribed. TCRdb called the immunoSEQ multiplex PCR reads again in MiXCR, with one record for every CDR3 protein. The table lists 400,000 or so distinct CDR3 sequences, more than 80% of them singletons, with around 0.12% in the top ten. The sample taken for sequencing was CD8+ T cells from PBMCs. The receptors stem from a human donor with multiple sclerosis.

This CDR3 reads CASRGQGSTF. CDR3 DNA: TGTGCCAGCAGGGGACAGGGATCTACCTTC. The chain links TRBV2 to TRBJ1-2, with 9 bases identical to TRBD1. Germline CDR1 is SNHLY and CDR2 is FYNNEI. Unmatched junction bases numbered 4, after V lost 6 bases and J lost 14 bases. CDR3 length: 10 residues.

The genes are TRBV14 and TRBJ2-7; 8 nucleotides align to TRBD1. Losses at the gene ends were 4 bases for V and 0 bases for J; bases not matched to a gene: 2. CDR3 length: 14 amino acids. The germline V gene encodes CDR1 SGHDN and CDR2 FVKESK. The CDR3 spells CASSPDRASYEQYF. The CDR3 DNA sequence: TGTGCCAGCAGCCCGGACAGGGCCTCCTACGAGCAGTACTTC.

The chain joins TRBV15 to TRBJ1-1, with D possibly matching TRBD1 (5 bases). The CDR3 has 13 amino acids. Trimming cost V 5 bases and J 1 base, with 8 bases left between them. The germline gives CDR1 LNHNV, CDR2 YYDKDF (reference sequence). The DNA of the CDR3 is TGTGCCACCAGCGGTGACAGGAACACTGAAGCTTTCTTT. Its protein product is CATSGDRNTEAFF.

This clonotype was detected once. J is TRBJ1-1 and V is TRBV12-3 or TRBV12-4; D possibly corresponds to TRBD1 (5 bases). This CDR3 spans 17 amino acids. Trimming removed 5 bases from V and 4 bases from J, with 23 bases in between. The DNA for the CDR3 is TGTGCCAGCAGTCACTTTGGGACTTCTACAACCCCCACTGAAGCTTTCTTT. The encoded protein is CASSHFGTSTTPTEAFF.

This clonotype was found a few times. The CDR3 sequence: CASSSIQGYEQYF. In DNA, the CDR3 is TGTGCCAGCAGTTCTATACAGGGCTACGAGCAGTACTTC. The V and J genes are TRBV6-1 and TRBJ2-7; a weak D match, TRBD1 (6 bases). The CDR3 spans 13 residues. V shed 5 bases and J shed 3 bases, with 11 bases lying between them. CDR1 and CDR2 (germline): MNHNS, SASEGT.

The chain couples TRBV14 to TRBJ1-1; D remains ambiguous. The CDR3 runs to 14 residues. Germline-derived CDR1 and CDR2 are SGHDN and FVKESK. V dropped 4 bases and J dropped 1 base, with 10 bases sitting between them. CDR3 bases: TGTGCCAGCAGCCTACTAAGGTGGAACACTGAAGCTTTCTTT. Its translation is CASSLLRWNTEAFF.

The rearrangement links TRBV27 to TRBJ1-1, with D hard to call. The CDR3 runs 14 residues. Trimming took off 4 bases at V and 6 bases at J, with 15 bases between the two ends. The germline V gene has CDR1 MNHEY and CDR2 SMNVEV (reference sequence). CDR3 sequence reads: CASSSLGWSSEAFF. CDR3 DNA: TGTGCCAGCAGTTCCCTTGGCTGGAGTTCTGAAGCTTTCTTT.

This clonotype was seen just once. As the CDR3 is not closed by the conserved phenylalanine or tryptophan, this likely results from a read error. The gene calls are TRBV9 and TRBJ1-1; 11 nucleotides line up with TRBD1. Germline loops: CDR1 SGDLS, CDR2 YYNGEE. This CDR3 comprises 15 residues. V trimming: 2 bases; J trimming: 6 bases; junction bases outside the gene matches: 6. CDR3 DNA: TGTGCCAGCAGCGTGTTTTGGACAGGGGGCTCTGAAGCTTTCCTT. Protein sequence: CASSVFWTGGSEAFL.

The rearrangement joins TRBV11-2 to TRBJ2-1; TRBD2 aligns across 8 bases. The V gene's germline CDR1 is SGHAT and CDR2 FQNNGV. This CDR3 has 14 amino acids. J lost 4 bases, V lost 5 bases, and 4 bases had no gene match. Here the CDR3 DNA reads TGTGCCAGCAGCGGGGTAGCGGGATACAATGAGCAGTTCTTC. Protein product: CASSGVAGYNEQFF.

The rearrangement joins TRBV20-1 to TRBJ1-1; D is ambiguous. The CDR3 is 13 amino acids. The V gene's germline CDR1 is DFQATT and CDR2 SNEGSKA (reference sequence). Trimming pared 2 bases from V and 2 bases from J, leaving 9 bases between. DNA of the CDR3: TGCAGTGCTAGAAAAACAGATAACACTGAAGCTTTCTTT. It yields the protein CSARKTDNTEAFF.

The chain joins TRBV6-6 to TRBJ1-2; D is undetermined. The CDR3 loop spans 14 amino acids. Germline V lookup: CDR1 MNHNY, CDR2 SVGAGI (reference sequence). Trimming cost V 2 bases and J 8 bases, with 15 bases left between them. CDR3 DNA sequence: TGTGCCAGCAGTTACGGAACGGAAGCGGGAGGCTACACCTTC. Translation: CASSYGTEAGGYTF.

J is TRBJ2-3 and V is TRBV7-8, with TRBD2 matching 15 bases. Germline V lookup: CDR1 SGHVS, CDR2 FQNEAQ. Losses at the gene ends were 8 bases for V and 0 bases for J; bases not matched to a gene: 0. The CDR3 spans 15 residues. CDR3 nucleotides: TGTGCCAGCGGGACTAGCGGGGGGAGCACAGATACGCAGTATTTT. This encodes CASGTSGGSTDTQYF. The full variable domain, with the rest looked up from reference TRBV7-8 and TRBJ2-3, is GAGVSQSPRYKVAKRGQDVALRCDPISGHVSLFWYQQALGQGPEFLTYFQNEAQLDKSGLPSDRFFAERPEGSVSTLKIQRTQQEDSAVYLCASGTSGGSTDTQYFGPGTRLTVL.

The rearrangement uses TRBV19 and TRBJ1-1, with D possibly TRBD1 on 5 matching bases. The CDR3 is made up of 13 amino acids. Germline-derived CDR1 and CDR2 are LNHDA and SQIVND (reference sequence). The germline V and J ends were trimmed by 8 bases and 4 bases, with 14 bases remaining between them. The DNA for the CDR3 is TGTGCCAGTTCGGGACGGCAAGGCACTGAAGCTTTCTTT. Encoded protein: CASSGRQGTEAFF.

The V and J genes are TRBV6-6 and TRBJ1-1, with D unclear. V was shortened by 5 bases and J by 0 bases, with 7 bases between the two germline ends. From germline, CDR1 is MNHNY and CDR2 SVGAGI (reference sequence). This CDR3 has 13 amino acids. CDR3: CASSTVVNTEAFF. The CDR3 DNA reads TGTGCCAGCAGTACCGTTGTGAACACTGAAGCTTTCTTT.

This rearrangement joins TRBV30 to TRBJ1-1; the D gene is possibly TRBD1 (5 bases). The germline CDR1 and CDR2 sequences are GTSNPN and SVGIG (reference sequence). This CDR3 has 12 amino acids. V lost 8 bases and J lost 1, with 11 bases in between. CDR3 sequence (DNA): TGTGCCGGACGGGGCCCGAACACTGAAGCTTTCTTT. Its protein product is CAGRGPNTEAFF.

This clonotype was picked up one time. The rearrangement links TRBV10-2 to TRBJ2-2; 9 positions match TRBD1. The CDR3 loop spans 14 amino acids. The V gene's germline CDR1 is WSHSY and CDR2 SAAADI. The junction had 7 bases not matched to a gene; V was cut back by 6 bases and J by 8 bases. CDR3 protein: CASRGQGTEGELFF. For the CDR3, the DNA is TGCGCCAGCAGGGGACAGGGCACGGAGGGGGAGCTGTTTTTT.

This rearrangement joins TRBV10-3 to TRBJ2-7; the match to TRBD1 covers 11 bases. Germline CDR1 reads ENHRY; CDR2 reads SYGVKD. Unmatched junction bases numbered 7, after V lost 6 bases and J lost 6 bases. This CDR3 spans 14 amino acids. CDR3 protein: CAISPSDRGLEQYF. CDR3 in DNA: TGTGCCATCAGCCCTTCGGACAGGGGGCTCGAGCAGTACTTC.

Turning to this clonotype: One junction end disagrees with the germline gene, perhaps due to a read error. V gene TRBV15 combines with J gene TRBJ2-7, with TRBD1 as a possible D gene (5 bases). Germline V gene sequence: CDR1 LNHNV, CDR2 YYDKDF (reference sequence). The CDR3 spans 15 residues. Here the CDR3 reads CAISRDLGRGNEQYF. CDR3 in DNA: TGTGCCATCAGCAGAGATCTGGGGCGCGGCAACGAGCAGTACTTC.

V usage is TRBV20-1 and J usage is TRBJ2-1; possible D gene TRBD2, 6 bases. This CDR3 is built from 15 residues. Germline CDR1 and CDR2: DFQATT and SNEGSKA (reference sequence). V gave up 3 bases and J gave up 0 bases, with 12 bases separating them. CDR3 sequence: CSARGRAGSYNEQFF. In DNA form, the CDR3 reads TGCAGTGCTAGGGGTAGAGCGGGCTCCTACAATGAGCAGTTCTTC.

V usage is TRBV12-3 or TRBV12-4 and J usage is TRBJ2-1, with 13 nucleotides matching TRBD2. J lost 10 bases, V lost 5 bases, and 14 bases had no gene match. The CDR3 covers 17 residues. DNA for the CDR3: TGTGCCAGCAGTAGCAGACTAGCGGGGGGCCCGGGAAAAGAGCAGTTCTTC. Amino acids: CASSSRLAGGPGKEQFF.

This chain uses TRBV5-8 with TRBJ1-1; D not resolved. There are 15 residues in the CDR3. CDR1 and CDR2 from the germline V gene are SGHTS and YDEGEE. The V end lost 6 bases, the J end lost 0 bases, and 15 bases lay between the germline ends. The DNA for the CDR3 is TGTGCCAGCATCATGAGGACGATCATGAACACTGAAGCTTTCTTT. This codes for CASIMRTIMNTEAFF.

This clonotype appeared a single time. V gene TRBV12-3 or TRBV12-4 combines with J gene TRBJ2-5, with 13 bases that match TRBD2. V dropped 4 bases and J dropped 3; count of bases not matched to a gene: 5. The CDR3 contains 16 residues. The CDR3 spells CASSSLGTSGKETQYF. The CDR3 nucleotides read TGTGCCAGCAGTTCCCTGGGGACTAGCGGGAAAGAGACCCAGTACTTC.